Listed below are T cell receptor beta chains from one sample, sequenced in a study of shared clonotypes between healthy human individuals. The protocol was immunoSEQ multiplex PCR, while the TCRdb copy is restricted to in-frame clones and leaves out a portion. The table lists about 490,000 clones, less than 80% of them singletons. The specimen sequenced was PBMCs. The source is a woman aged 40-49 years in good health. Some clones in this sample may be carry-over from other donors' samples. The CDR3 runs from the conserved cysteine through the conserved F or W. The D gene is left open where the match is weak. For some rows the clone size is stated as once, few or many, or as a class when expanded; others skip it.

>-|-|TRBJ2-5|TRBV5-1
CASTFGTALEETQYF
TGCGCCAGCACATTTGGGACGGCCCTAGAAGAGACCCAGTACTTC
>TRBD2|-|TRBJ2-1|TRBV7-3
CASSWTSANYNEQFF
TGTGCCAGCAGCTGGACTAGCGCGAACTACAATGAGCAGTTCTTC
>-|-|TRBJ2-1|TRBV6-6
CASSYSRYNEQFF
TGTGCCAGCAGTTACTCCCGGTACAATGAGCAGTTCTTC
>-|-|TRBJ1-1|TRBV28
CASLDQGTEAFF
TGTGCCAGCCTTGACCAGGGAACTGAAGCTTTCTTT
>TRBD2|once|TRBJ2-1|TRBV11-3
CASSPGAGAGGLINEQFF
TGTGCCAGCAGCCCTGGGGCTGGGGCGGGAGGTTTAATCAATGAGCAGTTCTTC
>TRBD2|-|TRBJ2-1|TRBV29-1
CSVGLTGGNEQFF
TGCAGCGTTGGTCTTACGGGGGGGAATGAGCAGTTCTTC
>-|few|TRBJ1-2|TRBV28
CASSQPPGVGGYTF
TGTGCCAGCTCCCAACCCCCAGGGGTAGGCGGCTACACCTTC
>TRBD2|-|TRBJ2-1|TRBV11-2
CASSLGLAGGGYNEQFF
TGTGCCAGCAGCTTAGGGTTAGCGGGAGGAGGATACAATGAGCAGTTCTTC
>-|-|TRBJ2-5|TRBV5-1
CASSLADGRGTQYF
TGCGCCAGCAGCTTGGCGGACGGACGGGGGACCCAGTACTTC
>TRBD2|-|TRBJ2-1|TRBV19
CASSIGAGGPFAYNEQFF
TGTGCCAGTAGTATAGGAGCGGGAGGGCCGTTCGCCTACAATGAGCAGTTCTTC
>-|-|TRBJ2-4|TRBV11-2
CASSLEPYSFGGIQYF
TGTGCCAGCAGCTTAGAACCTTACAGTTTCGGTGGCATTCAGTACTTC
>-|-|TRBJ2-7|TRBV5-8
CASSPPWGEQYF
TGTGCCAGCAGCCCCCCCTGGGGGGAGCAGTACTTC
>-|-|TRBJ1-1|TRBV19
CASSISGSKAFF
TGTGCCAGTAGTATTTCAGGGAGTAAAGCTTTCTTT
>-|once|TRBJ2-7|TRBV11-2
CASSLGGGGYEQYF
TGTGCCAGCAGCTTAGGAGGGGGAGGGTACGAGCAGTACTTC
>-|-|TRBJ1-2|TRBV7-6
CASSLGQGHGYTF
TGTGCCAGCAGCTTAGGGCAGGGACATGGCTACACCTTC
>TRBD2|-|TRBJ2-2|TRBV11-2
CASSALAVANTGELFF
TGTGCCAGCAGCGCACTAGCGGTCGCGAACACCGGGGAGCTGTTTTTT
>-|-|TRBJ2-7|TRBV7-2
CASSLGVGGFGEQYF
TGTGCCAGCAGCTTAGGGGTGGGAGGATTCGGCGAGCAGTACTTC
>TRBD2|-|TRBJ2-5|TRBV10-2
CASSDTGLAEETQYF
TGCGCCAGCAGTGATACGGGACTAGCGGAAGAGACCCAGTACTTC
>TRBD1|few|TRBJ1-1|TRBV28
CASSGDREAFF
TGTGCCAGCAGTGGGGACAGGGAAGCTTTCTTT
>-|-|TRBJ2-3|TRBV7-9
CASSFRVDTQYF
TGTGCCAGCAGCTTCCGGGTAGATACGCAGTATTTT
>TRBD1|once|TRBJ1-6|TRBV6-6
CASNLGQINSPLHF
TGTGCCAGCAACCTGGGACAGATTAATTCACCCCTCCACTTT
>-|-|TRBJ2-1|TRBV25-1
CASSAPGVPYNEQFF
TGTGCCAGCAGTGCCCCGGGTGTTCCCTACAATGAGCAGTTCTTC
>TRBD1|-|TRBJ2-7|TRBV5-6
CASSIPGQGAIGQYF
TGTGCCAGCAGCATCCCGGGACAGGGGGCGATTGGGCAGTACTTC
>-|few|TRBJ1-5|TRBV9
CASSSGGGGNQPQHF
TGTGCCAGCAGCTCCGGCGGAGGGGGCAATCAGCCCCAGCATTTT
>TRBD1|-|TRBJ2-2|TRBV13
CASSLRDRGPFGELFF
TGTGCCAGCAGCCTACGGGACAGGGGGCCGTTTGGGGAGCTGTTTTTT
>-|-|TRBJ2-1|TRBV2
CASSTGRIQEQFF
TGTGCCAGCAGCACAGGACGGATCCAAGAGCAGTTCTTC
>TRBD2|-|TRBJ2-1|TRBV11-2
CASSRVSSSGNEQFF
TGTGCCAGCAGCAGAGTGTCGTCTAGCGGAAATGAGCAGTTCTTC
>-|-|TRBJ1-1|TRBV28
CASSLGQMWTEAFF
TGTGCCAGCAGTTTAGGGCAGATGTGGACTGAAGCTTTCTTT
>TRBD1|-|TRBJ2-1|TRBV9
CASGPAGQGGEQFF
TGTGCCAGCGGCCCGGCGGGACAGGGGGGTGAGCAGTTCTTC
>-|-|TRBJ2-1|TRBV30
CAWSRSIAYNEQFF
TGTGCCTGGAGCAGATCCATCGCCTACAATGAGCAGTTCTTC
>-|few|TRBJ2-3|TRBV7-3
CASSLTSIEAQYF
TGTGCCAGCAGCTTAACATCAATAGAGGCGCAGTATTTT
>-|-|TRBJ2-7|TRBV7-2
CASSLERGSREQYF
TGTGCCAGCAGCTTAGAACGGGGCAGCCGCGAGCAGTACTTC
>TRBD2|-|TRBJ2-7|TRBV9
CASSATGSAGVEQYF
TGTGCCAGCAGCGCAACAGGTTCTGCGGGAGTCGAGCAGTACTTC
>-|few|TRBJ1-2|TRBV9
CVSTPGTRYGYTF
TGTGTCAGCACCCCCGGGACGAGGTATGGCTACACCTTC
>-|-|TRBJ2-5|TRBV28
CASSLRRVRETQYF
TGTGCCAGCAGTTTAAGGAGGGTCCGGGAGACCCAGTACTTC
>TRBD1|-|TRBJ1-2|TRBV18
CASSGGQGADHYTF
TGTGCCAGCTCTGGAGGACAGGGGGCAGATCACTACACCTTC
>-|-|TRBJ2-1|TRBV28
CASSYPGLTNEQFF
TGTGCCAGCAGTTACCCAGGACTCACGAATGAGCAGTTCTTC
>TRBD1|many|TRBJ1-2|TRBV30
CAWQEDRDGTYGYTF
TGTGCCTGGCAAGAGGACAGGGACGGTACCTATGGCTACACCTTC
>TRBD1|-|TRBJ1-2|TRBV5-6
CASSTGQAVLYGYTF
TGTGCCAGCAGCACCGGACAGGCTGTCCTCTATGGCTACACCTTC
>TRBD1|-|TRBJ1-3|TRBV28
CASTVTGVDTIYF
TGTGCCAGCACCGTCACAGGGGTAGACACCATATATTTT
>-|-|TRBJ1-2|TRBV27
CASSLGPNYGYTF
TGTGCCAGCAGCTTGGGACCCAACTATGGCTACACCTTC